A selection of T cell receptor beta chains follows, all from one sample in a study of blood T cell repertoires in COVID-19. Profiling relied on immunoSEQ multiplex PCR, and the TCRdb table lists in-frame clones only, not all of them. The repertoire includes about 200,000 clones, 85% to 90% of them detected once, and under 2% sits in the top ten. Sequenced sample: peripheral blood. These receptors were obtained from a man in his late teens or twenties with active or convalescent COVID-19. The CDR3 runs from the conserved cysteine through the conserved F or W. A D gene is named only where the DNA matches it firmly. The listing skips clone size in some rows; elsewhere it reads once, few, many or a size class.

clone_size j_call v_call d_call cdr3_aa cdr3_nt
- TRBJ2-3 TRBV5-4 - CASSSSASYTQYF TGTGCCAGCAGCTCGAGCGCAAGTTATACGCAGTATTTT
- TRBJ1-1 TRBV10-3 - CAISNSGSEAFF TGTGCCATCAGTAACTCCGGGAGTGAAGCTTTCTTT
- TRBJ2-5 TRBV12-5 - CASGLVTYAPETQYF TGTGCTAGTGGTTTGGTAACTTACGCCCCCGAGACCCAGTACTTC
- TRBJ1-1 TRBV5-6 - CASSSPGLQSAEAFF TGTGCCAGCAGTTCCCCCGGACTCCAATCGGCTGAAGCTTTCTTT
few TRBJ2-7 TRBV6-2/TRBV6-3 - CASSTRGASSYEQYF TGTGCCAGCAGTACCCGCGGGGCGAGCTCCTACGAGCAGTACTTC
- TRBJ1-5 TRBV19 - CASSIVEYANQPQHF TGTGCCAGTAGTATAGTTGAGTACGCCAATCAGCCCCAGCATTTT
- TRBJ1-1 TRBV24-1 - CATSDLTGRVNTEAFF TGTGCCACCAGTGATCTAACAGGGCGCGTAAACACTGAAGCTTTCTTT
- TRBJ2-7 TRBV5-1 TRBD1 CASSFDGPGQGSAEQYF TGCGCCAGCAGCTTTGATGGACCGGGACAGGGCTCTGCCGAGCAGTACTTC
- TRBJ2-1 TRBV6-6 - CASSPSGGAYNEQFF TGTGCCAGCAGCCCCTCGGGCGGGGCCTACAATGAGCAGTTCTTC
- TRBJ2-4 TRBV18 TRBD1 CASDQQGAEQLAAKNIQYF TGTGCCAGCGATCAACAGGGGGCAGAACAACTAGCAGCCAAAAACATTCAGTACTTC
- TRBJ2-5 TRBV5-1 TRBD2 CASSGTSGQETQYF TGCGCCAGCAGCGGAACTAGCGGTCAAGAGACCCAGTACTTC
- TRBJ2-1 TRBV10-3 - CAISESGLASEQFF TGTGCCATCAGTGAGTCAGGGCTAGCGAGTGAGCAGTTCTTC
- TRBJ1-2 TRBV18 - CASSPSDTAIYYGYTF TGTGCCAGCTCACCATCGGACACCGCGATATACTATGGCTACACCTTC
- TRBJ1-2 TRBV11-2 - CASSLVEGGNYGYTF TGTGCCAGCAGCTTAGTGGAGGGCGGGAACTATGGCTACACCTTC
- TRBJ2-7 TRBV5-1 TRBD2 CASSPGLAYEQYF TGCGCCAGCAGCCCGGGACTAGCGTACGAGCAGTACTTC
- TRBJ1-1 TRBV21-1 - CASNGQYIVSTEAFF TGTGCCAGCAACGGACAGTATATAGTAAGCACTGAAGCTTTCTTT
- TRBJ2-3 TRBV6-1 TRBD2 CASSEWYRTGGMNTQYF TGTGCCAGCAGTGAATGGTATCGGACGGGGGGTATGAATACGCAGTATTTT
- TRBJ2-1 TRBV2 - CASSYRRVAEENNEQFF TGTGCCAGCAGTTACCGCAGGGTAGCGGAGGAGAACAATGAGCAGTTCTTC
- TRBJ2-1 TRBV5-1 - CASSPQGTSNEQFF TGCGCCAGCAGCCCACAGGGGACTTCGAATGAGCAGTTCTTC
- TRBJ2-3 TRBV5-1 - CASSLDGTLSTDTQYF TGCGCCAGCAGCCTTGACGGGACACTTAGCACAGATACGCAGTATTTT
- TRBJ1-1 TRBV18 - CASLETGNTEAFF TGTGCCAGCTTAGAGACAGGAAACACTGAAGCTTTCTTT
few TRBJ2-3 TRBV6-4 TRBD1 CATSDRDTDTQYF TGTGCCACCTCGGACAGGGACACAGATACGCAGTATTTT
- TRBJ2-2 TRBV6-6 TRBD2 CALGTSGRGFPGELFF TGTGCCTTAGGGACTAGCGGGAGAGGGTTCCCCGGGGAGCTGTTTTTT
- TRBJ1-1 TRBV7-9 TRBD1 CALRDREDTEAFF TGTGCCCTACGGGACAGGGAGGACACTGAAGCTTTCTTT
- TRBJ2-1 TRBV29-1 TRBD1 CSGRRTGGIEQFF TGCAGCGGCCGACGGACAGGGGGTATTGAGCAGTTCTTC
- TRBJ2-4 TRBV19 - CASSPHPAGSDIQYF TGTGCCAGTAGTCCCCATCCGGCAGGGTCGGACATTCAGTACTTC
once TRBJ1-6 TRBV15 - CATSRAGVPLNNSPLHF TGTGCCACCAGCAGAGCGGGGGTCCCCTTAAATAATTCACCCCTCCACTTT
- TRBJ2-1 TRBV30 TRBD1 CAWSVAGGREQFF TGTGCCTGGAGTGTAGCAGGGGGCCGTGAGCAGTTCTTC
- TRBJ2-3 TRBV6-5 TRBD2 CASSRDYSTDTQYF TGTGCCAGCAGCAGGGACTACAGCACAGATACGCAGTATTTT
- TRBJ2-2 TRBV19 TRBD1 CASSQQGATTGELFF TGTGCCAGTAGTCAACAGGGGGCGACAACCGGGGAGCTGTTTTTT
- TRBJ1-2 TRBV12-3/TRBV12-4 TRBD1 CASSLDRGLGYTF TGTGCCAGCAGTTTGGACAGGGGGCTTGGCTACACCTTC
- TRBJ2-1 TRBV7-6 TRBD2 CASREEIAGGRGDEQFF TGTGCCAGCCGTGAGGAGATAGCGGGAGGTAGGGGTGATGAGCAGTTCTTC
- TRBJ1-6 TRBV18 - CASSPTAQGNSPLHF TGTGCCAGCTCACCGACAGCTCAGGGTAATTCACCCCTCCACTTT
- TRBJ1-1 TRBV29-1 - CSVRGGHPRAFF TGCAGCGTTCGGGGGGGACACCCCAGGGCTTTCTTT
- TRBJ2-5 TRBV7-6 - CASSFRPPGTHNGTQYF TGTGCCAGCAGCTTCAGGCCCCCCGGGACACACAATGGTACCCAGTACTTC
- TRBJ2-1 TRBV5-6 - CASSTLRGGSGDEQFF TGTGCCAGCAGCACGCTTCGCGGGGGCAGCGGTGATGAGCAGTTCTTC
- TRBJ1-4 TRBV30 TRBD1 CAWSWTGDEKLFF TGTGCCTGGAGTTGGACAGGGGATGAAAAACTGTTTTTT
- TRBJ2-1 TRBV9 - CASSKGSGTYNEQFF TGTGCCAGCAGCAAAGGTAGCGGAACCTACAATGAGCAGTTCTTC
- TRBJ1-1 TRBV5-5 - CASSPGGGADTEAFF TGTGCCAGCAGCCCTGGGGGAGGGGCGGACACTGAAGCTTTCTTT
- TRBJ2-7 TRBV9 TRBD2 CASSIGTSGTYEQYF TGTGCCAGCAGCATTGGGACTAGCGGAACCTACGAGCAGTACTTC
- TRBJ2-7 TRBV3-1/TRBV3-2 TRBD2 CASAWTSDPLEQYF TGTGCCAGCGCCTGGACTAGCGACCCATTGGAGCAGTACTTC
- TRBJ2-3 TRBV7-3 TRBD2 CASSLTGGVADTQYF TGTGCCAGCAGCTTAACGGGAGGGGTCGCAGATACGCAGTATTTT
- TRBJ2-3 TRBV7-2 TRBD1 CASSDRVNTDTQYF TGTGCCAGCAGCGACAGGGTAAACACAGATACGCAGTATTTT
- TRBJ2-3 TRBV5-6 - CASSFQGMRQYF TGTGCCAGCAGCTTCCAGGGGATGAGGCAGTATTTT
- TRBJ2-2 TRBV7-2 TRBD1 CASSLGQGKGELFF TGTGCCAGCAGCTTAGGACAGGGAAAAGGGGAGCTGTTTTTT
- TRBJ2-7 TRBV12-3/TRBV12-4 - CASSLGQPEQYF TGTGCCAGCAGTTTAGGACAACCCGAGCAGTACTTC
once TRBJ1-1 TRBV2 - CASSEGGSSEAFF TGTGCCAGCAGTGAAGGGGGCAGCTCCGAAGCTTTCTTT
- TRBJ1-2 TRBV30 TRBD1 CAWSADRGPGYGYTF TGTGCCTGGAGTGCCGACAGGGGGCCGGGCTATGGCTACACCTTC
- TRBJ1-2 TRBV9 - CASCRVPMPTANYGYTF TGTGCCAGCTGCAGGGTACCGATGCCGACCGCTAACTATGGCTACACCTTC
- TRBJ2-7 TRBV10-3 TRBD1 CATRKDRGHYEQYF TGTGCCACCAGGAAGGACAGGGGGCACTACGAGCAGTACTTC
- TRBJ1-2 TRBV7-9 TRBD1 CASSVGTVYGYTF TGTGCCAGCAGTGTCGGGACAGTTTATGGCTACACCTTC
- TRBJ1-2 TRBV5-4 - CASSLGPGSNYGYTF TGTGCCAGCAGCTTGGGTCCAGGCAGCAACTATGGCTACACCTTC